These 24 T cell receptor beta chains were sequenced from one sample in a study of OX40 agonist ivuxolimab in advanced cancers. Libraries were prepared through the immunoSEQ multiplex PCR assay. The source is immuneACCESS, and TCRdb retained only in-frame sequences with V and J called. Part of the clones is not carried over; for the studies checked, unresolved V genes explain less than half of this, and the remainder is unexplained. The table for this sample lists more than 45,000 clones; about nine tenths of them were counted only once. Around an eighth of the sample lies in the top ten. Specimen: CD4+ or CD8+ T cells sorted from blood, collected in a trial of the OX40 agonist ivuxolimab. The receptors here all came from an adult with an advanced solid tumor such as melanoma, head and neck, liver or kidney cancer.

The chain combines TRBV7-9 with TRBJ1-4; maybe TRBD1 (6 bases). The CDR3 runs to 15 residues. The germline CDR1 and CDR2 sequences are SEHNR and FQNEAQ (reference sequence). V was cut by 4 bases and J by 12 bases, with 21 bases left in between. The CDR3 DNA reads TGTGCCAGCAGCTCCTGGGGGGCCGAGGATCGGGAACTGTTTTTT. It encodes CASSSWGAEDRELFF.

V is TRBV19 and J is TRBJ1-1; D unresolved. Deletions cut 3 bases from V and 1 base from J, with 12 bases between. The CDR3 sequence is 15 residues long. Germline V gene sequence: CDR1 LNHDA, CDR2 SQIVND (reference sequence). CDR3 in amino acids: CASSIMPTPNTEAFF. The CDR3 coding sequence is TGTGCCAGTAGTATTATGCCGACCCCGAACACTGAAGCTTTCTTT.

V is TRBV13 and J is TRBJ2-2; D not certain. The CDR3 totals 12 residues. CDR1 and CDR2 (germline): PRHDT, FYEKMQ (reference sequence). V lost 5 bases and J lost 6, with 7 bases in between. In DNA, the CDR3 is TGTGCCAGCAGCCCCCCTTCCGGGGAGCTGTTTTTT. Protein sequence: CASSPPSGELFF.

This sequence joins TRBV7-9 and TRBJ2-3; TRBD2 agrees at 10 bases. Per the germline V gene, CDR1 is SEHNR and CDR2 is FQNEAQ (reference sequence). V was clipped by 4 bases and J by 1 base; unmatched bases: 14. The CDR3 covers 19 residues. CDR3 in DNA: TGTGCCAGCAGCTGCCCGCCGGGACTAGCGCCGGGGGGCACAGATACGCAGTATTTT. Translated: CASSCPPGLAPGGTDTQYF.

The sample holds one count of this clone. This chain uses TRBV13 with TRBJ2-5, with 11 positions matching TRBD2. The junction had 8 bases not matched to a gene; V was cut back by 5 bases and J by 3 bases. Looked up from germline, CDR1 is PRHDT and CDR2 is FYEKMQ (reference sequence). The CDR3 sequence is 16 residues long. The CDR3: CASSTRLAGSKETQYF. In DNA, the CDR3 is TGTGCCAGCAGCACCCGACTAGCGGGGAGCAAAGAGACCCAGTACTTC.

This clone has only one observation. The V gene is TRBV6-5, the J gene TRBJ2-5; D ambiguous. Germline CDR1 is MNHEY and CDR2 is SVGAGI. V lost 5 bases and J lost 5, with 15 bases in between. This CDR3 contains 14 residues. The CDR3: CASSPDHYGETQYF. The CDR3 DNA follows: TGTGCCAGCAGTCCGGACCACTACGGGGAGACCCAGTACTTC.

The J gene is TRBJ1-2, the V gene TRBV13, with unresolved D. Germline V gene sequence: CDR1 PRHDT, CDR2 FYEKMQ (reference sequence). This CDR3 is 14 amino acids long. The V gene lost 2 bases and the J gene lost 1 base, with 8 bases spanning the gap. CDR3 sequence: CASSLSGFNYGYTF. In DNA form, the CDR3 reads TGTGCCAGCAGCTTATCGGGCTTTAACTATGGCTACACCTTC.

The J gene is TRBJ1-1, the V gene TRBV5-1; D not resolved. CDR1 is SGHRS and CDR2 is YFSETQ in the germline V gene. The CDR3 loop spans 14 amino acids. Trimming left V 0 bases short and J 0 bases short, with 6 bases between. The chain's CDR3 is CASSLAGMNTEAFF. The DNA of the CDR3 is TGCGCCAGCAGCTTGGCCGGTATGAACACTGAAGCTTTCTTT.

The chain combines TRBV7-9 with TRBJ1-1, with D tentatively TRBD1 (5 bases). Germline V CDR1 and CDR2: SEHNR, FQNEAQ (reference sequence). Trimming removed 6 bases from V and 6 bases from J, with 17 bases in between. This CDR3 has 14 amino acids. The CDR3 DNA is TGTGCCAGCAGACCAGGGTCATCCGGCCCTGAAGCTTTCTTT. It is translated as CASRPGSSGPEAFF.

The V call is TRBV2, the J call TRBJ2-1, with D unresolved. Germline-derived CDR1 and CDR2 are SNHLY and FYNNEI. V lost 2 bases, J lost 4 bases, and 12 bases lay in between. The CDR3 extends over 15 amino acids. CDR3 amino acids: CASSEWAPRYNEQFF. The CDR3 DNA is TGTGCCAGCAGTGAATGGGCGCCCAGATACAATGAGCAGTTCTTC.

The rearrangement uses TRBV9 and TRBJ2-1; 11 nucleotides match TRBD2. Trimming at V came to 0 bases and at J to 6 bases, leaving 8 bases not matched to a gene. Per germline, CDR1 SGDLS and CDR2 YYNGEE. The CDR3 is 17 residues long. CDR3 nucleotide sequence: TGTGCCAGCAGCGTAGACTCCACCGGGACTAGCGGCAATGAGCAGTTCTTC. This encodes CASSVDSTGTSGNEQFF.

The V gene is TRBV4-3, the J gene TRBJ1-5, with D unresolved. This CDR3 has 15 residues. Germline CDR1 reads LGHNA; CDR2 reads YSLEER. Trimming cost V 1 base and J 7 bases, with 14 bases left between them. The CDR3 reads CASSQGLAVGQPQHF. The CDR3 DNA follows: TGCGCCAGCAGCCAAGGTCTGGCTGTCGGACAGCCCCAGCATTTT.

V usage is TRBV4-3 and J usage is TRBJ2-6; the D is unclear. This CDR3 is built from 16 residues. Germline CDR1 LGHNA, CDR2 YSLEER. V was pared by 0 bases and J by 2 bases, with 8 bases between. The CDR3 region has the DNA TGCGCCAGCAGCCAAGACCGGAGTGCTGGGGCCAACGTCCTGACTTTC. The encoded protein is CASSQDRSAGANVLTF.

The chain links TRBV28 to TRBJ2-7; 9 nucleotides line up with TRBD1. The V and J ends lost 6 bases and 6 bases, in that order; junction bases with no gene match: 15. The CDR3 runs to 16 residues. CDR1 MDHEN and CDR2 SYDVKM come from the germline V gene. In DNA form, the CDR3 reads TGTGCCAGCAGCTGGCCCTCGGGACAGGGTCAAATCGAGCAGTACTTC. It specifies CASSWPSGQGQIEQYF.

The V call is TRBV5-4, the J call TRBJ2-1; TRBD1 agrees at 10 bases. The CDR3 totals 15 residues. V lost 5 bases and J lost 3; bases outside the gene matches: 5. The germline V gene has CDR1 SGHNT and CDR2 YYREEE (reference sequence). CDR3 nucleotide sequence: TGTGCCAGCAGTTCGACAGGGGGCATCTACAATGAGCAGTTCTTC. Amino acids: CASSSTGGIYNEQFF.

This clone was seen more than once but under ten times. This chain joins TRBV7-9 and TRBJ1-1; D not certain. V was trimmed by 2 bases and J by 8 bases, leaving 6 bases between them. This CDR3 has 11 amino acids. CDR1 is SEHNR and CDR2 is FQNEAQ in the germline V gene (reference sequence). Here the CDR3 DNA reads TGTGCCAGCAGCTTAAGGATGGAAGCTTTCTTT. This gives the protein CASSLRMEAFF.

This clone was detected once. The genes are TRBV11-1 and TRBJ2-3; D is possibly TRBD2 (6 bases). V lost 2 bases and J lost 6, with 6 bases in between. The germline gives CDR1 SGHAT, CDR2 FQDESV (reference sequence). CDR3 length: 12 amino acids. The CDR3, as DNA: TGTGCCAGCAGCTTAAGCGGGGATACGCAGTATTTT. This sequence encodes CASSLSGDTQYF.

The chain joins TRBV10-3 to TRBJ2-1; the match to TRBD1 covers 7 bases. The CDR3 has 15 residues. J lost 0 bases, V lost 3 bases, and 2 bases had no gene match. CDR1 is ENHRY, CDR2 SYGVKD, per germline. The CDR3 DNA sequence: TGTGCCATCAGTGACGGGGACAGCTCCTACAATGAGCAGTTCTTC. Amino acid sequence: CAISDGDSSYNEQFF.

The V and J genes are TRBV6-5 and TRBJ2-5; 11 bases fit TRBD2. With V trimmed by 9 bases and J by 1 base, 4 bases remained unmatched. The length of the CDR3 is 14 residues. CDR1 and CDR2 from the germline V gene are MNHEY and SVGAGI. CDR3 sequence reads: CASRLAGSQETQYF. The CDR3 nucleotides are TGTGCCAGTAGACTAGCGGGATCCCAAGAGACCCAGTACTTC.

The chain is built from TRBV19 and TRBJ1-3, with no clear D. Germline CDR1 LNHDA, CDR2 SQIVND (reference sequence). Trimming stripped 7 bases from V and 4 bases from J, with 5 bases between. The CDR3 runs to 11 residues. The CDR3 loop is CASTWGNTIYF. In DNA, the CDR3 is TGTGCCAGTACTTGGGGAAACACCATATATTTT.

The chain has TRBV19 and TRBJ1-1; possible D gene TRBD1, 5 bases. V was trimmed by 5 bases and J by 1 base, leaving 14 bases between them. In germline, CDR1 is LNHDA, CDR2 SQIVND (reference sequence). This CDR3 is built from 15 residues. CDR3 in amino acids: CASSFSFTGNTEAFF. In DNA, the CDR3 is TGTGCCAGTAGTTTTTCCTTTACAGGGAACACTGAAGCTTTCTTT.

V is TRBV5-1 and J is TRBJ1-1; 9 bases agree with TRBD1. The germline CDR1 and CDR2 sequences are SGHRS and YFSETQ. V lost 0 bases, J lost 5 bases, and 17 bases stayed unmatched. The CDR3 runs to 19 residues. The CDR3 DNA reads as TGCGCCAGCAGCTTGGCCCCAGACGGGACAGGGAGGGCGAGAACTGAAGCTTTCTTT. It encodes CASSLAPDGTGRARTEAFF.

The chain couples TRBV5-1 to TRBJ1-2; tentatively, D is TRBD1 (6 bases). Germline V lookup: CDR1 SGHRS, CDR2 YFSETQ. The CDR3 spans 17 residues. Trimming removed 3 bases at V and 8 bases at J, with 26 bases between. The CDR3 DNA reads as TGCGCCAGCAGCTGGTTCCGCACAGGGTATTACCTTTCGGGCTACACCTTC. The encoded protein is CASSWFRTGYYLSGYTF. The full variable domain, with the rest looked up from reference TRBV5-1 and TRBJ1-2, is KAGVTQTPRYLIKTRGQQVTLSCSPISGHRSVSWYQQTPGQGLQFLFEYFSETQRNKGNFPGRFSGRQFSNSRSEMNVSTLELGDSALYLCASSWFRTGYYLSGYTFGSGTRLTVV.

The gene calls are TRBV2 and TRBJ1-2, with D perhaps TRBD1 (5 bases). V was shortened by 1 base and J by 8 bases, with 14 bases between the two germline ends. Germline V gives CDR1 SNHLY, CDR2 FYNNEI. The CDR3 consists of 14 residues. The CDR3 DNA sequence: TGTGCCAGCAGTGAAGGCTTCGGGGGAGGAGGCTACACCTTC. Encoded protein: CASSEGFGGGGYTF.